This is a list of T cell receptor beta chains from one sample in a study of response to subunit inactivated influenza vaccine. One entry per CDR3 protein, called by TCRdb with MiXCR from the RT-PCR reads. The sample has about 540,000 distinct CDR3 sequences, under 30% seen once; the top ten hold 2.5% to 3.5%. This sample also belongs to another study, concerning T cells expressing NK-cell markers.

The sequenced sample was CD4+ T cells sorted from PBMCs, obtained roughly 12 days after vaccination. The receptors shown here come from a man in his fifties or sixties who received an inactivated influenza vaccine. CDR3s include the opening cysteine and the closing phenylalanine or tryptophan. D genes are given only for firm matches. Where a row states a size, it is once, few, many or the class of an expanded clone; other rows omit it.

len: 14
v_gene: TRBV4-3
d_gene: .
j_gene: TRBJ2-1
abundance: .
CDR3nt: TGCGCCAGCGCTCGACTAGACGGCGGCAATGAGCAGTTCTTC
CDR3aa: CASARLDGGNEQFF

len: 15
v_gene: TRBV20-1
d_gene: .
j_gene: TRBJ1-1
abundance: .
CDR3nt: TGCAGTGCTAGAGATAGGGCTCCGGGGAGCACTGAAGCTTTCTTT
CDR3aa: CSARDRAPGSTEAFF

len: 17
v_gene: TRBV27
d_gene: TRBD2
j_gene: TRBJ2-7
abundance: .
CDR3nt: TGTGCCAGCAGTTTATTACGGGCTAGCGGGAAGACCTACGAGCAGTACTTC
CDR3aa: CASSLLRASGKTYEQYF

len: 16
v_gene: TRBV6-5
d_gene: TRBD1
j_gene: TRBJ1-3
abundance: few
CDR3nt: TGTGCCAGCAGTTCACCGGGACAGTCCTCTGGAAACACCATATATTTT
CDR3aa: CASSSPGQSSGNTIYF

len: 16
v_gene: TRBV7-8
d_gene: .
j_gene: TRBJ2-1
abundance: many
CDR3nt: TGTGCCAGCAGCTTGTCATTAACCGGGACTTACAATGAGCAGTTCTTC
CDR3aa: CASSLSLTGTYNEQFF

len: 14
v_gene: TRBV29-1
d_gene: TRBD2
j_gene: TRBJ2-5
abundance: .
CDR3nt: TGCAGCGTTGAATTAGCGGGAGCCCGAGAGACCCAGTACTTC
CDR3aa: CSVELAGARETQYF

len: 16
v_gene: TRBV6-2/TRBV6-3
d_gene: TRBD1
j_gene: TRBJ2-7
abundance: few
CDR3nt: TGTGCCAGCAGCCCCTACGGGGACAGGGGAGCCTACGAGCAGTACTTC
CDR3aa: CASSPYGDRGAYEQYF

len: 15
v_gene: TRBV6-2/TRBV6-3
d_gene: .
j_gene: TRBJ2-2
abundance: .
CDR3nt: TGTGCCAGCAGGCCAGGGTTGGGGAACACCGGGGAGCTGTTTTTT
CDR3aa: CASRPGLGNTGELFF

len: 11
v_gene: TRBV7-9
d_gene: .
j_gene: TRBJ2-2
abundance: few
CDR3nt: TGTGCCAGCAGCCATCTGTGGGAGCTGTTTTTT
CDR3aa: CASSHLWELFF

len: 13
v_gene: TRBV28
d_gene: TRBD2
j_gene: TRBJ2-3
abundance: .
CDR3nt: TGTGCTCTCCGCGGGAGGGACACAGATACGCAGTATTTT
CDR3aa: CALRGRDTDTQYF

len: 10
v_gene: TRBV29-1
d_gene: .
j_gene: TRBJ2-1
abundance: few
CDR3nt: TGCAGCGTCGTACAGGGTGTGCAGTTCTTC
CDR3aa: CSVVQGVQFF

len: 18
v_gene: TRBV4-1
d_gene: TRBD2
j_gene: TRBJ2-5
abundance: few
CDR3nt: TGCGCCAGCAGCCGCCTGGGACTAGCGGGGGGGTCCCAAGAGACCCAGTACTTC
CDR3aa: CASSRLGLAGGSQETQYF

len: 13
v_gene: TRBV18
d_gene: .
j_gene: TRBJ1-2
abundance: .
CDR3nt: TGTGCCAGCTCACCCGGGATGATCTATGGCTACACCTTC
CDR3aa: CASSPGMIYGYTF

len: 16
v_gene: TRBV29-1
d_gene: TRBD2
j_gene: TRBJ2-3
abundance: .
CDR3nt: TGCAGCGTTGAAGATCGAAGGACTAGCGGGACAGATACGCAGTATTTT
CDR3aa: CSVEDRRTSGTDTQYF

len: 13
v_gene: TRBV29-1
d_gene: .
j_gene: TRBJ2-7
abundance: .
CDR3nt: TGCAGCGCCGAAAGGCAGGGGGGTCGCGAGCAGTACTTC
CDR3aa: CSAERQGGREQYF

len: 18
v_gene: TRBV20-1
d_gene: TRBD1
j_gene: TRBJ2-7
abundance: few
CDR3nt: TGCAGTGCTAGAGATCGTCGCAGGGGACAGAAAGGTGGGGACGAGCAGTACTTC
CDR3aa: CSARDRRRGQKGGDEQYF

len: 17
v_gene: TRBV28
d_gene: .
j_gene: TRBJ2-7
abundance: .
CDR3nt: TGTGCCAGCAGTTTGTCGCGTGGCAGGCCCCGCTCCTACGAGCAGTACTTC
CDR3aa: CASSLSRGRPRSYEQYF

len: 14
v_gene: TRBV28
d_gene: .
j_gene: TRBJ2-3
abundance: .
CDR3nt: TGTGCCAGCAGTCCCTTAACGACGACAGATACGCAGTATTTT
CDR3aa: CASSPLTTTDTQYF

len: 16
v_gene: TRBV5-8
d_gene: .
j_gene: TRBJ2-1
abundance: few
CDR3nt: TGTGCCAGCAGCTTTGGGCCTTCTTTCTGGTACAATGAGCAGTTCTTC
CDR3aa: CASSFGPSFWYNEQFF

len: 14
v_gene: TRBV7-9
d_gene: TRBD1
j_gene: TRBJ1-1
abundance: few
CDR3nt: TGTGCCAGCAGCAGACTACAGGGGAGCACTGAAGCTTTCTTT
CDR3aa: CASSRLQGSTEAFF

len: 13
v_gene: TRBV7-3
d_gene: TRBD1
j_gene: TRBJ1-1
abundance: .
CDR3nt: TGTGCCAGCAGCTGGGACAGGCTCACTGAAGCTTTCTTT
CDR3aa: CASSWDRLTEAFF

len: 16
v_gene: TRBV4-1
d_gene: TRBD2
j_gene: TRBJ2-5
abundance: few
CDR3nt: TGCGCCAGCAGCCTCTATGGGGAGGGACCCCAAGAGACCCAGTACTTC
CDR3aa: CASSLYGEGPQETQYF

len: 15
v_gene: TRBV7-2
d_gene: .
j_gene: TRBJ1-2
abundance: .
CDR3nt: TGTGCCAGCAGCTTAGGGCGGACATATAACTATGGCTACACCTTC
CDR3aa: CASSLGRTYNYGYTF

len: 14
v_gene: TRBV5-1
d_gene: .
j_gene: TRBJ1-2
abundance: .
CDR3nt: TGCGCCAGCAGCTTGGCCGCTTCAACCTATGGCTACACCTTC
CDR3aa: CASSLAASTYGYTF

len: 15
v_gene: TRBV6-1
d_gene: TRBD2
j_gene: TRBJ2-1
abundance: .
CDR3nt: TGTGCCAGCACTGACGTAGCGGGAGGTGGAAATGAGCAGTTCTTC
CDR3aa: CASTDVAGGGNEQFF

len: 13
v_gene: TRBV20-1
d_gene: .
j_gene: TRBJ1-2
abundance: .
CDR3nt: TGCAGTGCTAGAGATCGGGCGGGTGATGGCTACACCTTC
CDR3aa: CSARDRAGDGYTF

len: 14
v_gene: TRBV6-1
d_gene: .
j_gene: TRBJ2-5
abundance: .
CDR3nt: TGTGCCAGCAGTCGAAACGTCCGCGGAGAGACCCAGTACTTC
CDR3aa: CASSRNVRGETQYF

len: 13
v_gene: TRBV20-1
d_gene: TRBD1
j_gene: TRBJ1-4
abundance: .
CDR3nt: TGCAGTGCTCTCACAGGGGGCGTTGAAAAACTGTTTTTT
CDR3aa: CSALTGGVEKLFF

len: 16
v_gene: TRBV4-3
d_gene: TRBD1
j_gene: TRBJ2-1
abundance: many
CDR3nt: TGCGCCAGCAGCCCTCAACTTTCGGGACAGGGTCGTGAGCAGTTCTTC
CDR3aa: CASSPQLSGQGREQFF